Listed below are T cell receptor beta chains from one sample, sequenced in a study of T cells after yellow fever vaccination. TCRdb used MiXCR to reprocess the 5' RACE reads, holding one entry per CDR3 protein. The sample shows fewer than 150,000 distinct CDR3 sequences, more than 5.5% of them seen only once. The sequencing here drew on CD4+ T cells sorted from PBMCs, taken roughly 47 days after the first yellow fever vaccination. The receptor set was obtained from a man aged 18 to 35 who received the YFV17D yellow fever vaccine. Each CDR3 is given with its conserved first and last residue. Each record gives: D gene, J gene, clone size, V gene, CDR3 protein, CDR3 DNA. The D gene is left open where the match is weak. Clone sizes are given selectively: once, few, many, or a class where the clone is expanded.

TRBD2	TRBJ2-3	many	TRBV5-4	CASSQQRGESTDTQYF	TGTGCCAGCAGCCAACAGCGGGGTGAGAGCACAGATACGCAGTATTTT
NA	TRBJ1-4	few	TRBV3-1	CASSQAERSLFF	TGTGCCAGCAGCCAGGCAGAGAGGTCGCTGTTTTTT
NA	TRBJ2-2	many	TRBV28	CASSFGAGSTGELFF	TGTGCCAGCAGTTTCGGTGCTGGGAGCACCGGGGAGCTGTTTTTT
TRBD1	TRBJ1-1	few	TRBV12-3/TRBV12-4	CASSPQTGGEAFF	TGTGCCAGCAGTCCTCAGACAGGGGGGGAAGCTTTCTTT
TRBD2	TRBJ2-3	many	TRBV14	CASSQLAANTDTQYF	TGTGCCAGCAGCCAGCTAGCGGCGAACACAGATACGCAGTATTTT
TRBD1	TRBJ2-3	many	TRBV12-3/TRBV12-4	CASSKRGRGVTQYF	TGTGCCAGCAGTAAAAGGGGGCGAGGAGTAACGCAGTATTTT
NA	TRBJ1-1	NA	TRBV6-2/TRBV6-3	CASSYSSRISIRTVNTEAFF	TGTGCCAGCAGTTACTCGTCAAGGATTTCCATTCGGACGGTGAACACTGAAGCTTTCTTT
NA	TRBJ2-1	few	TRBV20-1	CSARGNSLDRRFYNEQFF	TGCAGTGCGAGGGGGAATTCATTGGACAGACGATTCTACAATGAGCAGTTCTTC
TRBD2	TRBJ2-4	few	TRBV5-1	CASSRLWTSGLLLAKNIQYF	TGCGCCAGCAGCCGACTCTGGACTAGCGGACTCCTCTTAGCCAAAAACATTCAGTACTTC
NA	TRBJ2-1	many	TRBV6-2/TRBV6-3	CASRSLGTGSNEQFF	TGTGCCAGCAGGTCCCTTGGGACCGGGAGTAATGAGCAGTTCTTC
TRBD1	TRBJ2-7	many	TRBV18	CASSVTGGRYEQYF	TGTGCCAGCTCAGTTACAGGGGGCAGATACGAGCAGTACTTC
NA	TRBJ2-3	NA	TRBV4-2	CASSQRASAELDTQYF	TGTGCCAGCAGCCAGAGGGCTAGCGCGGAGTTAGATACGCAGTATTTT
TRBD2	TRBJ2-3	many	TRBV7-2	CASSIQRGSTDTQYF	TGTGCCAGCAGCATCCAGCGGGGTAGCACAGATACGCAGTATTTT
NA	TRBJ2-2	NA	TRBV12-3/TRBV12-4	CASSGRGTGELFF	TGTGCCAGCAGTGGAAGGGGTACCGGGGAGCTGTTTTTT
NA	TRBJ1-2	NA	TRBV28	CASSLYKYGYTF	TGTGCCAGCAGTTTATACAAGTATGGCTACACCTTC
TRBD1	TRBJ1-4	NA	TRBV7-9	CASSPRDRGQKLFF	TGTGCCAGCAGCCCCCGGGACAGGGGGCAAAAACTGTTTTTT
NA	TRBJ2-5	few	TRBV2	CASTKTRPGETQYF	TGTGCCAGCACGAAGACCCGACCGGGGGAGACCCAGTACTTC
TRBD1	TRBJ2-5	many	TRBV5-4	CASSLATGGQETQYF	TGTGCCAGCAGCTTGGCGACAGGGGGCCAGGAGACCCAGTACTTC
NA	TRBJ2-7	many	TRBV6-2/TRBV6-3	CASSYASYEQYF	TGTGCCAGCAGTTACGCCTCCTACGAGCAGTACTTC
NA	TRBJ2-1	NA	TRBV9	CASSVAPGHWGDEQFF	TGTGCCAGCAGCGTAGCTCCTGGACATTGGGGCGATGAGCAGTTCTTC
TRBD2	TRBJ2-1	many	TRBV5-1	CASSFGPWGGDNEQFF	TGCGCCAGCAGCTTCGGCCCGTGGGGGGGTGACAATGAGCAGTTCTTC
NA	TRBJ1-2	NA	TRBV10-3	CAITQDSASGYTF	TGTGCCATCACCCAAGACAGTGCCTCCGGCTACACCTTC
NA	TRBJ1-2	many	TRBV20-1	CSAKGGEAYGYTF	TGCAGTGCCAAGGGAGGGGAGGCCTATGGCTACACCTTC
TRBD2	TRBJ2-1	many	TRBV12-3/TRBV12-4	CASRLAGGSRTNEQFF	TGTGCCAGCAGACTAGCGGGGGGGTCTAGGACGAATGAGCAGTTCTTC
NA	TRBJ2-2	NA	TRBV5-4	CASSLEPHSSNTGELFF	TGTGCCAGCAGCTTGGAGCCACATAGCTCGAACACCGGGGAGCTGTTTTTT
NA	TRBJ1-3	NA	TRBV12-3/TRBV12-4	CASSSKAAGVSRPGNTIYF	TGTGCCAGCAGTTCCAAGGCGGCCGGGGTTTCGAGACCTGGAAACACCATATATTTT
TRBD2	TRBJ2-3	many	TRBV6-1	CAAGDLTQYF	TGTGCCGCGGGGGACCTTACGCAGTATTTT
TRBD2	TRBJ2-3	NA	TRBV9	CASSVVPGLTSTDTQYF	TGTGCCAGCAGCGTAGTCCCGGGACTAACTAGCACAGATACGCAGTATTTT
NA	TRBJ2-2	many	TRBV20-1	CSAARGADGELFF	TGCAGTGCGGCCCGGGGGGCCGACGGGGAGCTGTTTTTT
NA	TRBJ2-2	many	TRBV24-1	CATSDLPVGRGAGELFF	TGTGCCACCAGTGATTTGCCCGTCGGCAGGGGGGCCGGGGAGCTGTTTTTT
NA	TRBJ2-5	many	TRBV4-3	CASSQDIRAVSRTQYF	TGCGCCAGCAGCCAAGATATCAGGGCAGTCAGTCGGACCCAGTACTTC
NA	TRBJ2-5	many	TRBV4-1	CASSQNNGLQETQYF	TGCGCCAGCAGCCAAAACAACGGACTCCAAGAGACCCAGTACTTC
TRBD1	TRBJ2-5	NA	TRBV19	CASSGTAKETQYF	TGTGCCAGTAGTGGGACAGCCAAAGAGACCCAGTACTTC
NA	TRBJ1-6	many	TRBV12-3/TRBV12-4	CASSLSQYNSPLHF	TGTGCCAGCAGTTTGAGTCAGTATAATTCACCCCTCCACTTT
NA	TRBJ2-7	many	TRBV7-2	CASTKGGSSYEQYF	TGTGCCAGCACTAAAGGCGGCAGCTCCTACGAGCAGTACTTC
TRBD2	TRBJ2-5	many	TRBV28	CASSPLAGVETQYF	TGTGCCAGCAGTCCCCTAGCGGGGGTAGAGACCCAGTACTTC
TRBD2	TRBJ2-3	many	TRBV4-1	CASRLAGGRTDTQYF	TGCGCCAGCAGGCTCGCGGGGGGCCGCACAGATACGCAGTATTTT